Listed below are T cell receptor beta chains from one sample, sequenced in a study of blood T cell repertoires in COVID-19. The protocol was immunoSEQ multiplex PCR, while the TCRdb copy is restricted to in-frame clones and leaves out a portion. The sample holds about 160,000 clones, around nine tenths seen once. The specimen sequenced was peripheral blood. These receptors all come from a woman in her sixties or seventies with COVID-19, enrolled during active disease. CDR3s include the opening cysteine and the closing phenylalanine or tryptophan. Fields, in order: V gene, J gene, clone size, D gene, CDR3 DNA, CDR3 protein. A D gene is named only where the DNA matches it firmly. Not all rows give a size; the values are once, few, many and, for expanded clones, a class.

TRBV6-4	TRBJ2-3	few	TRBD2	TGTGCCAGCAGTGACTCCTCGGGGGGGACAGATACGCAGTATTTT	CASSDSSGGTDTQYF
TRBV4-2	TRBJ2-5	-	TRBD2	TGTGCCAGCAGCCAGAATAGCGGGGGGCCGGCCGAGACCCAGTACTTC	CASSQNSGGPAETQYF
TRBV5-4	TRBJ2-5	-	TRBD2	TGTGCCAGCAGCTTGGAAGGTTCTAGCGGGGGAGAGACCCAGTACTTC	CASSLEGSSGGETQYF
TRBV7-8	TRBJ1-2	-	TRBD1	TGTGCCAGCAGCAAAACAGGGGGCAATGGCTACACCTTC	CASSKTGGNGYTF
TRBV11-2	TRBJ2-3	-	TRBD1	TGTGCCAGCACCCCCATGGGACAGACAACAGATACGCAGTATTTT	CASTPMGQTTDTQYF
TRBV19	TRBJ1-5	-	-	TGTGCCAGTAGAAAAGGGGATTTGGGCAATCAGCCCCAGCATTTT	CASRKGDLGNQPQHF
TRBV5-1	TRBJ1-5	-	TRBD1	TGCGCCAGCAGCTTGGAGACAGGGGGCGGGCAGCCCCAGCATTTT	CASSLETGGGQPQHF
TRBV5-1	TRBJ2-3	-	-	TGCGCCAGCAGCCCCGTCTTTAGCACAGATACGCAGTATTTT	CASSPVFSTDTQYF
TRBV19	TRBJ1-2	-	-	TGTGCCAGTAGTATAAAGGCAGGGCTGAACTATGGCTACACCTTC	CASSIKAGLNYGYTF
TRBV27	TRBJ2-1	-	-	TGTGCCAGCAGTAGACAGAGCTCCTACAATGAGCAGTTCTTC	CASSRQSSYNEQFF
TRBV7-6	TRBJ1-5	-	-	TGTGCCAGCAGCTTATTCACAGGGAGCAATCAGCCCCAGCATTTT	CASSLFTGSNQPQHF
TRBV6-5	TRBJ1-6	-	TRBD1	TGTGCCAGCAATACAGGGGGCGAGGGTTCACCCCTCCACTTT	CASNTGGEGSPLHF
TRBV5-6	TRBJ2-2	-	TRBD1	TGTGCCAGCAGCTTGACAGGGGGCGTAGGCACCGGGGAGCTGTTTTTT	CASSLTGGVGTGELFF
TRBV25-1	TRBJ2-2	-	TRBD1	TGTGCCAGCAGTGAATATCGGGACAGTAACACCGGGGAGCTGTTTTTT	CASSEYRDSNTGELFF
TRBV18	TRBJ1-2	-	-	TGTGCCAGCTCTTCGACAGGCCACACCTTC	CASSSTGHTF